This T cell receptor (beta chain) was found in a study of blood T cell repertoires in COVID-19. About the research overall: Material from acute and convalescent COVID-19 was sourced from the United States, Italy and Spain.

Germline V CDR1 and CDR2: SGHVS, FQNEAQ. The CDR3 is made up of 14 amino acids. Trimming cost V 5 bases and J 4 bases, with 15 bases left between them. Clones were sequenced by immunoSEQ multiplex PCR, and TCRdb holds only the in-frame ones, with some missing. This sample carries some 170,000 clones, about 90% of them seen once, and the ten largest clones take 1% to 1.5%. The receptor was isolated from a human donor with acute COVID-19. The donor label of this sample is uncertain. The sequencing input was PBMCs or T cells enriched from blood (not recorded which). The rearrangement uses TRBV7-8 and TRBJ2-7; possibly TRBD1 for D (6 bases). CDR3 sequence: CASSPLFDRYEQYF. In nucleotides, the CDR3 is TGTGCCAGCAGCCCCCTTTTCGACAGGTACGAGCAGTACTTC.